The clone carrying this T cell receptor beta chain was seen repeatedly, ten times or more. Its antigen is as yet unknown. Losses at the gene ends were 4 bases for V and 5 bases for J; bases not matched to a gene: 6. This CDR3 spans 15 amino acids. The V gene's germline CDR1 is MDHEN and CDR2 SYDVKM. The source of the sample is a study of human T cells and chemical hapten exposure. Study observations and caveats: The study found expanded TCRs formed significantly more large CDR3 similarity clusters than controls.

As the library was built, unique molecular identifiers were attached to individual cDNA molecules. TCRdb re-called the RACE reads with MiXCR, one entry per CDR3 protein. The profile shows 270,000 or so distinct CDR3 sequences, just under 8% of them singletons. The time point is: pre-sensitization, week 0. The sample's treatment: therapeutic diphenylcyclopropenone sensitization with weekly scalp DPC. Every patch test was put on after a blood sample was taken. Total RNA came from unfractionated whole blood. The clonotype comes from a man younger than 30 with alopecia areata. Some clones in this sample may be carry-over from other donors' samples. This chain joins TRBV28 and TRBJ1-5, with 9 bases aligning to TRBD1. Sequenced here: whole blood, sampled in connection with sensitization to the hapten diphenylcyclopropenone (DPC). CDR3 loop: CASSSSGTGYQPQHF. Written as DNA, the CDR3 is TGTGCCAGCAGTTCCTCCGGGACAGGGTATCAGCCCCAGCATTTT.